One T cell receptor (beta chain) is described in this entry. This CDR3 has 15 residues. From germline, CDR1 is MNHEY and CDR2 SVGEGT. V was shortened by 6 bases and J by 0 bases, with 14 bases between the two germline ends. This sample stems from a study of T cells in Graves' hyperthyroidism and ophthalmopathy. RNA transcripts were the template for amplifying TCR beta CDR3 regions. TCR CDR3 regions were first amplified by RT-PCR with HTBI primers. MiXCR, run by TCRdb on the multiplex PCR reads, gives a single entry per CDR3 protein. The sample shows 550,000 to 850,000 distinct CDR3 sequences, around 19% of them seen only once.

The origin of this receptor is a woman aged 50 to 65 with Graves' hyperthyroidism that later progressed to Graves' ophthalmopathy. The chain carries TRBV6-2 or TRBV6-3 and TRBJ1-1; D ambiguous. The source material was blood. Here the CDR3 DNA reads TGTGCCAGCAGCATGCCAGCGATCATGAACACTGAAGCTTTCTTT. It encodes CASSMPAIMNTEAFF.